The T cell receptor (beta chain) described here comes from a study of brain T cells in children with intractable seizures. Trimming took 0 bases from V and 0 from J, leaving 6 bases between them. The CDR3 has 14 amino acids. Germline V gene sequence: CDR1 LGHDT, CDR2 YNNKEL (reference sequence). As regards this clone: Its antigen is not known.

General observations from the study: Viral specificity was inferred only from CDR3 similarity; HCMV serostatus was unknown.

The table came from immunoSEQ multiplex PCR; TCRdb's copy has only in-frame clones and leaves some out. The repertoire includes hundreds of thousands of clones, over 90% of them detected once, and under 7% sits in the top ten. Noted time point: blood from clinic visit 5 months post-surgery; TSC patient then seizure free. Before surgery, patients took at least one anti-epileptic drug. The sample consisted of peripheral blood, taken less than 6 months after surgery. This sequence joins TRBV3-1 (or the pseudogene TRBV3-2) and TRBJ2-7; D not certain. This TCR was sampled from a boy younger than two with tuberous sclerosis and intractable seizures. The CDR3 DNA reads TGTGCCAGCAGCCAAGATAGTCTCTCCTACGAGCAGTACTTC. Protein sequence: CASSQDSLSYEQYF.